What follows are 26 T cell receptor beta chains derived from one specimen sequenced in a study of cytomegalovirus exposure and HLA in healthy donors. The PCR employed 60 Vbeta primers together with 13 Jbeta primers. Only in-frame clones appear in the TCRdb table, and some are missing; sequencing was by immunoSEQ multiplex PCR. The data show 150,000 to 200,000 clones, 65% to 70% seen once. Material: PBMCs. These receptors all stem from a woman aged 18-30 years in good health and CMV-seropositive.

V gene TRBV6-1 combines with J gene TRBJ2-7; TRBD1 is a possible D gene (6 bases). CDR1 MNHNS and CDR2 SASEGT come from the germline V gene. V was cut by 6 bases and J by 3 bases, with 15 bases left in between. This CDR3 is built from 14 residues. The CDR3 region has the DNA TGTGCCAGCAGAAAGGGCCCAGGGGTCTACGAGCAGTACTTC. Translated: CASRKGPGVYEQYF.

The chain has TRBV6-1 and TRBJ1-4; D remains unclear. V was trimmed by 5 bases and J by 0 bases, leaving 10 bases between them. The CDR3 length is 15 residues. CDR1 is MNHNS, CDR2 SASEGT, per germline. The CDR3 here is CASSKKQTTNEKLFF. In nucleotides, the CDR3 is TGTGCCAGCAGTAAAAAACAGACAACTAATGAAAAACTGTTTTTT.

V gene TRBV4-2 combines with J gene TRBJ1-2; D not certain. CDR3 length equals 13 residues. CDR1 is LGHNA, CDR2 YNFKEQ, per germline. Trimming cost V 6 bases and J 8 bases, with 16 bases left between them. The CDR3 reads CASRTFDGGGYTF. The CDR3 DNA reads TGTGCCAGCAGGACTTTCGACGGCGGGGGCTACACCTTC.

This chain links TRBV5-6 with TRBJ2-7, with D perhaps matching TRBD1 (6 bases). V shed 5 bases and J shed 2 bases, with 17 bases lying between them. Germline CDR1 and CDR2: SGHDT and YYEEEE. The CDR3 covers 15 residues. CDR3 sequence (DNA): TGTGCCAGCAGGCCGACCGGGACACTTCCCTACGAGCAGTACTTC. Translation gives CASRPTGTLPYEQYF.

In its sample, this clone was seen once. In DNA form, the CDR3 reads TGTGCCAGTAAGGGACAGGGCACTGAAGCTTTCTTT. This translates into CASKGQGTEAFF. J is TRBJ1-1 and V is TRBV19; 9 bases are shared with TRBD1. Germline loops: CDR1 LNHDA, CDR2 SQIVND (reference sequence). V lost 7 bases to trimming and J lost 4 bases; unmatched junction nucleotides: 1. This CDR3 contains 12 residues.

The DNA for the CDR3 is TGTGCCAGCAGACGGGACAGCCTTTCGAACTATGGCTACACCTTC. Its protein product is CASRRDSLSNYGYTF. The V gene is TRBV27, the J gene TRBJ1-2; 7 nucleotides match TRBD1. Looked up from germline, CDR1 is MNHEY and CDR2 is SMNVEV (reference sequence). With V trimmed by 6 bases and J by 2 bases, 9 bases remained unmatched. This CDR3 spans 15 amino acids.

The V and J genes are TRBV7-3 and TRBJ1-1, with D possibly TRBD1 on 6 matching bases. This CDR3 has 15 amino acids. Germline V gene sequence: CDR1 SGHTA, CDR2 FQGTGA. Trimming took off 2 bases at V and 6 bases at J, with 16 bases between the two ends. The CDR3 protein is CASSLSDTGSAEAFF. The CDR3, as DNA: TGTGCCAGCAGCTTATCGGACACAGGGTCAGCTGAAGCTTTCTTT. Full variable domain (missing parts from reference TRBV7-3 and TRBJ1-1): GAGVSQTPSNKVTEKGKYVELRCDPISGHTALYWYRQSLGQGPEFLIYFQGTGAADDSGLPNDRFFAVRPEGSVSTLKIQRTERGDSAVYLCASSLSDTGSAEAFFGQGTRLTVV.

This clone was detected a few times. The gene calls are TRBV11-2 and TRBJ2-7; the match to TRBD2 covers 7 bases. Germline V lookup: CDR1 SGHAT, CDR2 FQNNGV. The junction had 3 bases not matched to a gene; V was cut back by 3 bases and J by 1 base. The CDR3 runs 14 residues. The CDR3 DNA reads TGTGCCAGCAGCTTTGGCGGGGGATCCTACGAGCAGTACTTC. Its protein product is CASSFGGGSYEQYF.

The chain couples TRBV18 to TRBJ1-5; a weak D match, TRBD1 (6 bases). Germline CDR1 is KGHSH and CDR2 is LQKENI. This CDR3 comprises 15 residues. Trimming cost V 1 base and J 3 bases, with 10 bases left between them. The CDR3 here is CASSPLDSSNQPQHF. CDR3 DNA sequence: TGTGCCAGCTCACCACTGGACAGTTCCAATCAGCCCCAGCATTTT. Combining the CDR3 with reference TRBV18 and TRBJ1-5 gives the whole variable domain NAGVMQNPRHLVRRRGQEARLRCSPMKGHSHVYWYRQLPEEGLKFMVYLQKENIIDESGMPKERFSAEFPKEGPSILRIQQVVRGDSAAYFCASSPLDSSNQPQHFGDGTRLSIL.

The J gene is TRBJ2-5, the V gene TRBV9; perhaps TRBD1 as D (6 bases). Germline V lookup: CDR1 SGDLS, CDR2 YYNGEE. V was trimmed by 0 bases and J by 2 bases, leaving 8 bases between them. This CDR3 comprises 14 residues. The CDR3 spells CASSVGTVQETQYF. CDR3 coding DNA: TGTGCCAGCAGCGTAGGGACAGTTCAAGAGACCCAGTACTTC.

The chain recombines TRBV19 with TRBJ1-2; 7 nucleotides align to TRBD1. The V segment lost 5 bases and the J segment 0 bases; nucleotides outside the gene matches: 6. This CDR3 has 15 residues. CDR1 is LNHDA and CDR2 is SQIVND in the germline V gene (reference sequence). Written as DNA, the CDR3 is TGTGCCAGTAGTCCCGGGACAGAATCTAACTATGGCTACACCTTC. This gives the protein CASSPGTESNYGYTF.

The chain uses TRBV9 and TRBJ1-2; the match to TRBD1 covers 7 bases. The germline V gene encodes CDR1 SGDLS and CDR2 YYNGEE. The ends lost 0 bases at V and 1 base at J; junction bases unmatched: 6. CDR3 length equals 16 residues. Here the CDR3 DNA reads TGTGCCAGCAGCGTAGGAGGGACAGCGAATAACTATGGCTACACCTTC. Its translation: CASSVGGTANNYGYTF.

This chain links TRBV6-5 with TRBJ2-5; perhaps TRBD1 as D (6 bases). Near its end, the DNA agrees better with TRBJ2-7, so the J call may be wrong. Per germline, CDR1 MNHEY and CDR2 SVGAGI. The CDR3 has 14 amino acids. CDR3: CASSYTLDSYEQYF. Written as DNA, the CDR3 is TGTGCCAGCAGTTACACTCTGGACAGCTACGAGCAGTACTTC.

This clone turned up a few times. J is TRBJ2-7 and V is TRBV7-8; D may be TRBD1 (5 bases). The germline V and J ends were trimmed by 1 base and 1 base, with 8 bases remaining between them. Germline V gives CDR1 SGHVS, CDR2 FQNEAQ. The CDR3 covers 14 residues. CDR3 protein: CASSLDPGSYEQYF. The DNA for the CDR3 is TGTGCCAGCAGCTTAGATCCAGGGTCCTACGAGCAGTACTTC.

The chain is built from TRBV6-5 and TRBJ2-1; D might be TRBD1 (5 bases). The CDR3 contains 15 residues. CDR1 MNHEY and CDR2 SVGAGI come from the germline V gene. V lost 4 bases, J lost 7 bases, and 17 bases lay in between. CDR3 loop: CASSSDRSRVNEQFF. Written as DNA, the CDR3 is TGTGCCAGCAGTTCCGACAGAAGTCGGGTAAATGAGCAGTTCTTC.

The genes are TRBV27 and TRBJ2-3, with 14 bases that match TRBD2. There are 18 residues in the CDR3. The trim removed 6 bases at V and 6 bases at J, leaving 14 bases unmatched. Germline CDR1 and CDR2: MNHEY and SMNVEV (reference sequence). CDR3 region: CASRMGLAGVWPTDTQYF. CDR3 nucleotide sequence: TGTGCCAGCAGGATGGGACTAGCGGGGGTATGGCCCACGGATACGCAGTATTTT.

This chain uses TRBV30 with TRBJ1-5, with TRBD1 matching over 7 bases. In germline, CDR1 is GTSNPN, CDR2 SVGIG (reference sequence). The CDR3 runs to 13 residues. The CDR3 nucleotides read TGTGCTTTTGGGACAGCAGACAATCAGCCCCAGCATTTT. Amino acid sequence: CAFGTADNQPQHF.

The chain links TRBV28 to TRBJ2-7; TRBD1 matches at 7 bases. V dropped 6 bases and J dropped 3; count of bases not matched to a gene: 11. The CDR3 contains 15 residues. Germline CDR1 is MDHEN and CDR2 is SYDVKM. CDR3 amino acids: CASSSGDSHRYEQYF. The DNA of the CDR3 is TGTGCCAGCAGCTCCGGGGACAGCCATCGCTACGAGCAGTACTTC.

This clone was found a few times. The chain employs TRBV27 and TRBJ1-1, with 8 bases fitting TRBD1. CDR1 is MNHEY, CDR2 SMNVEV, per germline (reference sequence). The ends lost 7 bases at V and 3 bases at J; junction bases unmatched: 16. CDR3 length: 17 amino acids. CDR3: CASTRTYGSGGDTEAFF. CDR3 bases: TGTGCCAGCACACGAACTTATGGATCAGGGGGCGACACTGAAGCTTTCTTT.

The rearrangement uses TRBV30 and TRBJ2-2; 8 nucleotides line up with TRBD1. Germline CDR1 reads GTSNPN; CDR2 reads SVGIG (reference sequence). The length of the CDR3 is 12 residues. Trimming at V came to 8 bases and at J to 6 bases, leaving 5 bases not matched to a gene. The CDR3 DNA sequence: TGTGCCGAAACAGGGGGAGCCGGGGAGCTGTTTTTT. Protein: CAETGGAGELFF.

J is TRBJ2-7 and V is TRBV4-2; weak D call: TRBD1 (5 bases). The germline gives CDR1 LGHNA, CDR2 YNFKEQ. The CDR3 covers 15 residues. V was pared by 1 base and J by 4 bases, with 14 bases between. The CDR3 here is CASSQGPTQGYEQYF. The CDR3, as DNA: TGTGCCAGCAGCCAAGGTCCCACCCAGGGTTACGAGCAGTACTTC.

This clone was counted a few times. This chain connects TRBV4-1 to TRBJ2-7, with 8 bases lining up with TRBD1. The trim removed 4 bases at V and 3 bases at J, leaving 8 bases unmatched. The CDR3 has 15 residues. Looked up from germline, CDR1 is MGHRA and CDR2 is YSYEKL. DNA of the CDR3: TGCGCCAGCAGCCGGGAGTCAGGGGGCGTCTACGAGCAGTACTTC. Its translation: CASSRESGGVYEQYF.

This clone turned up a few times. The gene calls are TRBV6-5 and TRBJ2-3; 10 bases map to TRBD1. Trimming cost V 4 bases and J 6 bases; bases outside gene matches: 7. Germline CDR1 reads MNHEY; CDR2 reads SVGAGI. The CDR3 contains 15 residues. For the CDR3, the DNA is TGTGCCAGCAGTTTCCCGGGACAGGGGTTCGATACGCAGTATTTT. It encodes CASSFPGQGFDTQYF.

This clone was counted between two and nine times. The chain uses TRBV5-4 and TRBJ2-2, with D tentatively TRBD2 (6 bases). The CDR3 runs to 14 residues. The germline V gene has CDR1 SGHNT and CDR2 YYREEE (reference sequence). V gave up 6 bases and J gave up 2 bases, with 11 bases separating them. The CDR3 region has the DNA TGTGCCAGCAAACGGGACTCCAACACCGGGGAGCTGTTTTTT. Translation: CASKRDSNTGELFF.

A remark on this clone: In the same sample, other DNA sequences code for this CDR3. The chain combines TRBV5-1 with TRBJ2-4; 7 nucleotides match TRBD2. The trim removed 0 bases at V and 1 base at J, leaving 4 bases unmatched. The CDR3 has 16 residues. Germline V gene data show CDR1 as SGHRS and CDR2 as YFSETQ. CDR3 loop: CASSLVGSGAKNIQYF. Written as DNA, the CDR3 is TGCGCCAGCAGCTTGGTTGGTAGCGGGGCCAAAAACATTCAGTACTTC.

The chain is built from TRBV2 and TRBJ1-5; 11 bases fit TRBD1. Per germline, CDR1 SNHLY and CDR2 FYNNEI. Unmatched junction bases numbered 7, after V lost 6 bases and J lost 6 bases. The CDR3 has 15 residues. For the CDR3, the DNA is TGTGCCAGCAGAATGGACAGGGGGCGAGGTCAGCCCCAGCATTTT. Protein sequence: CASRMDRGRGQPQHF.